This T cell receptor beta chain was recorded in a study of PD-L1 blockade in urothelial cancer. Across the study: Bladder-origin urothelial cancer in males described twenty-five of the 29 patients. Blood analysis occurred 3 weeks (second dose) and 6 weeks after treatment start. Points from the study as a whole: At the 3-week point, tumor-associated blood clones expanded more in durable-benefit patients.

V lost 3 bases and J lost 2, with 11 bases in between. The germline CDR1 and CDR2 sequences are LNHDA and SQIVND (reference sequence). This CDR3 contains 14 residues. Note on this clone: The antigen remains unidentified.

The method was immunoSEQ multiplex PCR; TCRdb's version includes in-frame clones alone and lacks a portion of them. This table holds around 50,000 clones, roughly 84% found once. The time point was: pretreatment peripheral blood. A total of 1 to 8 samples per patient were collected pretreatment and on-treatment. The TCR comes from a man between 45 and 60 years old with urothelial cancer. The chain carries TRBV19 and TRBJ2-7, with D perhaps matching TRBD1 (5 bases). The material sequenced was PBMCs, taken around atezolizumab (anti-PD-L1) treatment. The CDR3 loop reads CASSIGQGAYEQYF. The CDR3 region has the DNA TGTGCCAGTAGTATTGGGCAGGGTGCCTACGAGCAGTACTTC. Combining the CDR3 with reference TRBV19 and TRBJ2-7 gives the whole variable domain DGGITQSPKYLFRKEGQNVTLSCEQNLNHDAMYWYRQDPGQGLRLIYYSQIVNDFQKGDIAEGYSVSREKKESFPLTVTSAQKNPTAFYLCASSIGQGAYEQYFGPGTRLTVT.